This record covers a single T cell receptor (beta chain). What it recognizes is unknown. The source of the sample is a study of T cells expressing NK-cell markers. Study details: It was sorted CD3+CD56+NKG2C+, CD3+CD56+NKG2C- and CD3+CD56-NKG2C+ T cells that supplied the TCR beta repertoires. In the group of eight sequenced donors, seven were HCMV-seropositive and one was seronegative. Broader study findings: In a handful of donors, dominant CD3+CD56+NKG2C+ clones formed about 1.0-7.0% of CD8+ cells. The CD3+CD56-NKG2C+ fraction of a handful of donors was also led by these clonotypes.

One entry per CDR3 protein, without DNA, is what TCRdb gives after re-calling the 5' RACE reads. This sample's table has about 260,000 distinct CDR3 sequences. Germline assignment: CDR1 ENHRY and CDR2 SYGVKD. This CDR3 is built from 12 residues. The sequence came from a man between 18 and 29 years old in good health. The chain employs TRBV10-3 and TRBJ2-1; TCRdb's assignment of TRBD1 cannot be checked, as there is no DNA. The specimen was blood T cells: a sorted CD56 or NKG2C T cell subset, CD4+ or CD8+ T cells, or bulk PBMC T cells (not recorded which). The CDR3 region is CAISDGGGVGFF.